The sequence of this TCR beta chain was determined in a study of Graves' ophthalmopathy and Graves' hyperthyroidism. Other autoimmune diseases, uncontrolled infections, pregnancy or lactation ruled patients out of participation. Physicians reached a diagnosis by relying on clinical symptoms, serum thyroxine, TRAb, thyroid ultrasound and orbital computed tomography. Note on this clonotype: Its antigen is unidentified.

CDR3 size: 14 residues. The V gene end was trimmed by 0 bases and the J gene end by 10 bases; junction bases not matched to a gene: 6. From germline, CDR1 is SGDLS and CDR2 YYNGEE. Study-wide points: Most clonotypes expanded in thyroid above 0.001 frequency were present in blood too.

The TCR beta CDR3 regions underwent amplification from RNA transcripts. HTBI-primed RT-PCR formed the first round, and a multiplex PCR formed the second. TCRdb ran MiXCR on the multiplex PCR reads and lists one entry per CDR3 protein. The profile shows about 1.2 million distinct CDR3 sequences, about two fifths of them singletons. The chain joins TRBV9 to TRBJ1-2; 10 bases match TRBD1. The sequenced sample was peripheral blood or thyroid tissue (not recorded which). This receptor was identified in an adult man with Graves' hyperthyroidism. The CDR3 region is CASSVDGTGVIYTF. For the CDR3, the DNA is TGTGCCAGCAGCGTAGATGGGACAGGGGTCATCTACACCTTC.